Shown below are 10 T cell receptor beta chains from a single sample sequenced in a study of T cells in localized non-small cell lung cancer. Sequenced by immunoSEQ multiplex PCR; TCRdb stores in-frame clones only, minus some. Counted here are tens of thousands of clones, 75% to 90% occurring once; the ten biggest clones make up 18%. The sample in question was peripheral blood, obtained before any cancer treatment. These receptors were taken from a male donor at least 60 years old with stage III squamous cell lung carcinoma.

This chain links TRBV5-1 with TRBJ1-5, with 7 bases identical to TRBD1. Germline values: CDR1 SGHRS, CDR2 YFSETQ. This CDR3 has 16 amino acids. Trimming at V came to 4 bases and at J to 8 bases, leaving 15 bases not matched to a gene. The CDR3 spells CASSQGTAADIEPQHF. The CDR3 nucleotides are TGCGCCAGCAGCCAGGGGACAGCCGCGGACATTGAGCCCCAGCATTTT. Full variable domain (rest looked up from reference TRBV5-1 and TRBJ1-5): KAGVTQTPRYLIKTRGQQVTLSCSPISGHRSVSWYQQTPGQGLQFLFEYFSETQRNKGNFPGRFSGRQFSNSRSEMNVSTLELGDSALYLCASSQGTAADIEPQHFGDGTRLSIL.

The V call is TRBV19, the J call TRBJ2-1; tentatively, D is TRBD2 (5 bases). The germline V and J ends were trimmed by 4 bases and 7 bases, with 11 bases remaining between them. Germline CDR1 and CDR2: LNHDA and SQIVND (reference sequence). This CDR3 is built from 13 residues. The CDR3 spells CASSTREGNEQFF. The DNA of the CDR3 is TGTGCCAGTAGTACACGGGAAGGGAATGAGCAGTTCTTC.

The chain uses TRBV6-5 and TRBJ1-4; D is unresolved. V was cut by 5 bases and J by 7 bases, with 17 bases left in between. CDR1 is MNHEY, CDR2 SVGAGI, per germline. The CDR3 spans 15 residues. In DNA, the CDR3 is TGTGCCAGCAGTCGGGCTGGGCTACCTAGTGAAAAACTGTTTTTT. Its protein is CASSRAGLPSEKLFF.

V gene TRBV7-7 combines with J gene TRBJ2-2; maybe TRBD2 (5 bases). The V end lost 5 bases, the J end lost 4 bases, and 8 bases lay between the germline ends. Looked up from germline, CDR1 is SSHAT and CDR2 is FNYEAQ (reference sequence). This CDR3 region has 13 residues. The CDR3 sequence is CASSIGGTGELFF. The CDR3 region has the DNA TGTGCCAGCAGCATAGGAGGCACCGGGGAGCTGTTTTTT.

The chain links TRBV6-5 to TRBJ2-3, with 8 bases matching TRBD2. V shed 0 bases and J 6 bases; nucleotides not matched to a gene: 8. The CDR3 is 16 residues long. Germline assignment: CDR1 MNHEY and CDR2 SVGAGI. The CDR3 region is CASSYSYSGDSDTQYF. CDR3 in DNA: TGTGCCAGCAGTTACTCGTATAGCGGGGACTCCGATACGCAGTATTTT.

The chain recombines TRBV7-8 with TRBJ2-2, with D unclear. CDR1 is SGHVS, CDR2 FQNEAQ, per germline. V lost 1 base to trimming and J lost 0 bases, with 12 bases between them. The CDR3 runs 17 residues. The CDR3: CASSLDSSGSNTGELFF. CDR3 nucleotides: TGTGCCAGCAGCTTAGATTCTTCGGGCTCGAACACCGGGGAGCTGTTTTTT.

This clone was counted once. The chain joins TRBV7-2 to TRBJ2-3; tentative D call: TRBD2 (5 bases). Germline loops: CDR1 SGHTA, CDR2 FQGNSA. CDR3 length equals 14 residues. V lost 5 bases, J lost 4 bases, and 13 bases lay in between. The CDR3 loop is CASSPKSGSDTQYF. The CDR3 region has the DNA TGTGCCAGCAGCCCGAAGTCGGGGTCAGATACGCAGTATTTT.

This clone was counted a few times. The chain carries TRBV27 and TRBJ1-1, with D uncertain. This CDR3 has 12 amino acids. V was cut by 4 bases and J by 4 bases, with 7 bases left in between. The V gene's germline CDR1 is MNHEY and CDR2 SMNVEV (reference sequence). This chain's CDR3 is CASSSLGTEAFF. CDR3 nucleotides: TGTGCCAGCAGTTCGCTCGGCACTGAAGCTTTCTTT.

The rearrangement uses TRBV4-3 and TRBJ2-2; 9 bases map to TRBD1. After removal of 4 bases from V and 3 bases from J, the junction contained 3 bases not matched to a gene. Germline V gene data show CDR1 as LGHNA and CDR2 as YSLEER. CDR3 size: 15 residues. The CDR3 nucleotides read TGCGCCAGCAGCCTGGGACAGGGCGACACCGGGGAGCTGTTTTTT. Encoded protein: CASSLGQGDTGELFF.

The chain joins TRBV5-6 to TRBJ2-1; a possible D gene is TRBD1 (5 bases). The CDR3 covers 14 residues. The V end lost 4 bases, the J end lost 0 bases, and 8 bases lay between the germline ends. Germline V gene sequence: CDR1 SGHDT, CDR2 YYEEEE. The CDR3 spells CASSAGRSYNEQFF. CDR3 bases: TGTGCCAGCAGCGCAGGGCGCTCCTACAATGAGCAGTTCTTC.